The clone carrying this T cell receptor beta chain was seen a single time. Data came from immunoSEQ multiplex PCR; TCRdb stores just in-frame clones and leaves some out. The repertoire has about 120,000 clones, about 85% of them found once; the top ten carry about 13%. The record originates from a study of blood T cell repertoires in COVID-19. Study context: The United States, Italy and Spain were the sources of the acute and convalescent COVID-19 samples. PBMCs, B-cell-depleted T cells, or T cells provided the cDNA or gDNA that made up the material.

The origin of this receptor is a human donor in a cohort sampled during active COVID-19. Sequencing used peripheral blood.

CDR3: CASSYRVGTEAFF. The CDR3 nucleotides are TGTGCCAGCTCATACAGGGTGGGCACTGAAGCTTTCTTT. This chain uses TRBV18 with TRBJ1-1, with D possibly being TRBD1 (6 bases). The CDR3 extends over 13 amino acids. Trimming took off 5 bases at V and 4 bases at J, with 11 bases between the two ends. The germline gives CDR1 KGHSH, CDR2 LQKENI. Full variable domain (missing parts from reference TRBV18 and TRBJ1-1): NAGVMQNPRHLVRRRGQEARLRCSPMKGHSHVYWYRQLPEEGLKFMVYLQKENIIDESGMPKERFSAEFPKEGPSILRIQQVVRGDSAAYFCASSYRVGTEAFFGQGTRLTVV.